This T cell receptor beta chain was found in a study of shared clonotypes between healthy human individuals. About the study: CD4 naive and CD4 memory each took three plates per donor, while CD8 naive took two and CD8 memory one.

Study outcomes and limitations: When naive CD4 clonotypes were compared across several donors, 5% to 5.5% were shared.

This clone is a singleton in its sample. What it recognizes is unknown. Sequenced by immunoSEQ multiplex PCR; TCRdb stores in-frame clones only, minus some. Of fewer than 1.8 million clones listed, just under 99% are singletons. V lost 5 bases and J 5 bases, leaving 10 bases between the germline ends. The CDR3 is 11 residues long. Germline-derived CDR1 and CDR2 are DFQATT and SNEGSKA (reference sequence). Memory CD4+ cells were the fraction left after CD45RA+ naive selection. The sample consisted of naive CD4+ T cells sorted from blood. Specified subset: CD45RA+ positively selected. V and J are TRBV20-1 and TRBJ2-7; no firm D call. This TCR was recovered from a man aged 30 to 39 in good health. The CDR3 spells CSAFSGDEQYF. The CDR3 DNA reads as TGCAGTGCTTTCAGTGGCGACGAGCAGTACTTC.